The source of this T cell receptor beta chain is a study of T cell changes during pregnancy in multiple sclerosis. This CDR3 region has 14 residues. V shed 6 bases, J shed 7 bases, and the junction held 4 bases outside the gene matches. The germline V gene encodes CDR1 MNHNS and CDR2 SASEGT. The assay was immunoSEQ multiplex PCR, and TCRdb's table has in-frame clones only and misses some. The profile shows 60,000 to 65,000 clones, roughly 90% of them singletons. Sample: peripheral blood, taken in the first trimester of pregnancy. The chain is built from TRBV6-1 and TRBJ2-1, with 12 bases fitting TRBD2. This TCR derives from a female donor with multiple sclerosis, enrolled in a pregnancy study. The CDR3 region is CASSRLAGGNEQFF. The CDR3, as DNA: TGTGCCAGCAGCCGCCTAGCGGGAGGGAATGAGCAGTTCTTC.